The rows below give T cell receptor beta chains drawn from one sample of a study of CD8+CD57+ T cells in acquired aplastic anemia. TCRdb reanalysed the reads using MiXCR and keeps one entry per CDR3 protein. The sample shows under 250,000 distinct CDR3 sequences, 34% of them seen only once. The sequencing sample was made of sorted CD4+, CD8+, or CD8+CD57+ T cells (not recorded which) from PBMCs. The receptors here all came from a human donor in good health, serving as a control. CDR3s include the opening cysteine and the closing phenylalanine or tryptophan. D genes are given only for firm matches. The size entry is marked missing in some rows and otherwise reads once, few, many or a size class.

j_gene	d_gene	v_gene	len	abundance	CDR3aa	CDR3nt
TRBJ2-2	TRBD1	TRBV2	15	few	CASRRTGGASGELFF	TGTGCCAGCAGGCGGACAGGGGGCGCGTCCGGGGAGCTGTTTTTT
TRBJ2-7	TRBD2	TRBV10-3	13	NA	CAIGVAGVNEQYF	TGTGCCATCGGGGTAGCGGGAGTGAACGAGCAGTACTTC
TRBJ1-2	NA	TRBV12-5	14	NA	CASGLVHSNYGYTF	TGTGCTAGTGGTTTGGTCCACTCTAACTATGGCTACACCTTC
TRBJ2-6	NA	TRBV20-1	15	many	CSARERKAGANVLTF	TGCAGTGCTAGAGAGAGAAAGGCTGGGGCCAACGTCCTGACTTTC
TRBJ2-3	NA	TRBV5-1	15	NA	CASSLDGALGDTQYF	TGCGCCAGCAGCTTGGACGGGGCTCTTGGAGATACGCAGTATTTT
TRBJ1-1	NA	TRBV12-3/TRBV12-4	15	NA	CASSPRRGLNTEAFF	TGTGCCAGCAGTCCTCGTAGGGGCCTGAACACTGAGGCTTTCTTT
TRBJ1-2	NA	TRBV6-5	13	many	CASSYRVLYGYTF	TGTGCCAGCAGTTACAGGGTTCTCTATGGCTACACCTTC
TRBJ1-2	TRBD1	TRBV11-2	19	few	CASSPLQGARVVGLYGYTF	TGTGCCAGCAGCCCCCTTCAGGGGGCGAGGGTTGTTGGACTCTATGGCTACACCTTC
TRBJ2-7	TRBD2	TRBV4-1	17	many	CASSQGKGAGASYEQYF	TGCGCCAGCAGCCAAGGAAAAGGAGCGGGGGCTTCCTACGAGCAGTACTTC
TRBJ2-7	NA	TRBV18	14	NA	CASSPGPQGYEQYF	TGTGCCAGCTCACCAGGTCCACAGGGCTACGAGCAGTACTTC
TRBJ2-7	NA	TRBV12-3/TRBV12-4	13	many	CASSFSRTYEQYF	TGTGCCAGCAGTTTTTCCAGGACCTACGAGCAGTACTTC
TRBJ1-6	NA	TRBV15	15	NA	CATSREGGYNSPLHF	TGTGCCACCAGTCGCGAGGGTGGCTATAATTCACCCCTCCACTTT
TRBJ2-7	NA	TRBV10-3	14	NA	CAISESRTSLQQYF	TGTGCCATCAGTGAGTCGAGGACCTCGCTGCAGCAGTACTTC
TRBJ2-5	TRBD1	TRBV6-5	14	NA	CASRLDRGAETQYF	TGTGCCAGCAGACTAGACAGGGGGGCAGAGACCCAGTACTTC
TRBJ1-4	TRBD1	TRBV9	15	NA	CASSVGTALNEKLFF	TGTGCCAGCAGCGTGGGGACAGCCCTTAATGAAAAACTGTTTTTT
TRBJ2-7	NA	TRBV20-1	13	NA	CSASLREPYEQYF	TGCAGTGCTAGTCTCAGGGAGCCCTACGAGCAGTACTTC
TRBJ2-2	NA	TRBV7-2	12	few	CASRRDSGELFF	TGTGCCAGCAGGAGGGATTCCGGGGAGCTGTTTTTT
TRBJ2-7	TRBD2	TRBV7-9	12	NA	CASGLADYEQYF	TGTGCCAGCGGTCTAGCGGATTACGAGCAGTACTTC
TRBJ1-2	NA	TRBV7-2	12	NA	CASREGTLGYTF	TGTGCCAGCAGGGAGGGGACATTAGGCTACACCTTC
TRBJ1-1	NA	TRBV10-1	14	many	CASSESKGRTEAFF	TGCGCCAGCAGTGAGTCGAAAGGGCGCACTGAAGCTTTCTTT
TRBJ2-5	TRBD2	TRBV12-3/TRBV12-4	14	many	CASTRGGRWETQYF	TGTGCCAGCACTCGGGGAGGGAGGTGGGAGACCCAGTACTTC
TRBJ1-2	TRBD1	TRBV25-1	14	NA	CASRTGGGGNGYTF	TGTGCCAGCCGGACAGGGGGTGGAGGCAATGGCTACACCTTC
TRBJ1-2	TRBD1	TRBV20-1	12	many	CSAAGQGISYTF	TGCAGTGCCGCCGGACAGGGTATAAGCTACACCTTC
TRBJ1-6	NA	TRBV28	15	NA	CASSFLTGYNSPLHF	TGTGCCAGCAGTTTTCTTACAGGCTATAATTCACCCCTCCACTTT
TRBJ2-7	NA	TRBV11-2	16	NA	CASSLSPGVLAYEQYF	TGTGCCAGCAGCTTATCTCCGGGGGTTTTGGCGTACGAGCAGTACTTC